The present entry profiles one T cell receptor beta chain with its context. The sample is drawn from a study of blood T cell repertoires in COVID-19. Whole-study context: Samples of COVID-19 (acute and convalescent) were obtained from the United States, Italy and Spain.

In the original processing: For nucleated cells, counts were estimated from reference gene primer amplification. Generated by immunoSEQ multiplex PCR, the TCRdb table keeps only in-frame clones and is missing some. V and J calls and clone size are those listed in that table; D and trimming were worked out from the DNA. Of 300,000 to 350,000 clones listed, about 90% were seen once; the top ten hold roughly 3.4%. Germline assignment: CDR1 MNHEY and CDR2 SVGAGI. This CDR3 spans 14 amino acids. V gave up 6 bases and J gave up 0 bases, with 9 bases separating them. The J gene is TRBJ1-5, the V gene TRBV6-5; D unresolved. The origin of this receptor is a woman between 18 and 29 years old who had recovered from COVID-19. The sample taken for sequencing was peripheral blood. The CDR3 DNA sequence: TGTGCCAGCAGAGAGCCAGGTAGCAATCAGCCCCAGCATTTT. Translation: CASREPGSNQPQHF.